The 17 T cell receptor beta chains below all came from one sample that was sequenced in a study of human T cells and chemical hapten exposure. TCRdb re-derived calls from the RACE reads in MiXCR, one entry per CDR3 protein. Among 360,000 or so distinct CDR3 sequences listed, just under 6.5% were seen once. Stated time point: patch test 2, 6 weeks after DPC sensitization. As to treatment: therapeutic diphenylcyclopropenone sensitization with weekly scalp DPC. Material: whole blood, obtained in connection with sensitization to the hapten diphenylcyclopropenone (DPC). These receptors were collected from a woman between 18 and 29 years old with alopecia areata. Some clones in this sample may be carry-over from other donors' samples.

This clonotype was found a few times. The chain employs TRBV27 and TRBJ2-3; 9 bases are shared with TRBD2. Germline CDR1 is MNHEY and CDR2 is SMNVEV (reference sequence). The CDR3 is 17 amino acids. J lost 1 base, V lost 0 bases, and 5 bases had no gene match. The CDR3 loop reads CASSLSAIAGGTDTQYF. Here the CDR3 DNA reads TGTGCCAGCAGTTTATCCGCAATAGCGGGGGGCACAGATACGCAGTATTTT.

The V and J genes are TRBV28 and TRBJ2-7; D unresolved. Germline loops: CDR1 MDHEN, CDR2 SYDVKM. The germline V and J ends were trimmed by 3 bases and 0 bases, with 9 bases remaining between them. This CDR3 contains 14 residues. The CDR3 bases are TGTGCCAGCAGTTTGGGTCTCAGCTCCTACGAGCAGTACTTC. Amino acids: CASSLGLSSYEQYF.

The CDR3 DNA reads TGTGCCAGCAGCTTGGAATGGTCTAGCGGGAACACCGGGGAGCTGTTTTTT. Residues: CASSLEWSSGNTGELFF. The chain joins TRBV5-4 to TRBJ2-2, with 7 bases aligning to TRBD2. CDR1 SGHNT and CDR2 YYREEE come from the germline V gene (reference sequence). The CDR3 consists of 17 residues. V lost 0 bases to trimming and J lost 1 base; unmatched junction nucleotides: 6.

In its sample, this clonotype was seen a few times. The chain couples TRBV6-1 to TRBJ2-5, with 7 bases aligning to TRBD1. The CDR3 is made up of 15 amino acids. The junction had 12 bases not matched to a gene; V was cut back by 6 bases and J by 5 bases. CDR1 is MNHNS and CDR2 is SASEGT in the germline V gene. Here the CDR3 DNA reads TGTGCCAGCAGGAGACGGGACAGCGGCTCGGAGACCCAGTACTTC. Translation gives CASRRRDSGSETQYF.

The chain joins TRBV7-9 to TRBJ2-7, with D perhaps TRBD1 (6 bases). Germline V lookup: CDR1 SEHNR, CDR2 FQNEAQ (reference sequence). The CDR3 covers 15 residues. The V end was cut by 4 bases, the J end by 3 bases, with 16 bases between. CDR3 nucleotide sequence: TGTGCCAGCAGCTCAGCCTCAGGACAGATCTACGAGCAGTACTTC. This sequence encodes CASSSASGQIYEQYF.

This clonotype was picked up many times. The J gene is TRBJ2-1, the V gene TRBV6-2 or TRBV6-3, with 8 bases that match TRBD2. Trimming removed 0 bases from V and 4 bases from J; junction bases left unmatched: 8. CDR1 and CDR2 (germline): MNHEY, SVGEGT. The CDR3 spans 17 residues. CDR3 coding DNA: TGTGCCAGCAGTTACTCACCTTCGGGGGGGATATACAATGAGCAGTTCTTC. Protein product: CASSYSPSGGIYNEQFF.

V gene TRBV4-3 combines with J gene TRBJ2-3, with 7 bases lining up with TRBD1. CDR3 length: 14 amino acids. V shed 1 base, J shed 4 bases, and the junction held 2 bases outside the gene matches. Germline V gene lookup returns CDR1 LGHNA and CDR2 YSLEER. The CDR3 DNA reads TGCGCCAGCAGCCAAGCGACAGGGCCAGATACGCAGTATTTT. As protein: CASSQATGPDTQYF.

This clonotype was observed at least ten times. The chain recombines TRBV5-5 with TRBJ2-2; TRBD2 is a possible D gene (7 bases). CDR3 length equals 16 residues. V was trimmed by 4 bases and J by 5 bases, leaving 18 bases between them. CDR1 is SGHKS, CDR2 YYEKEE, per germline (reference sequence). The CDR3 here is CASSPGGPGGTGELFF. In DNA form, the CDR3 reads TGTGCCAGCAGCCCCGGGGGGCCGGGGGGAACCGGGGAGCTGTTTTTT.

The J gene is TRBJ2-4, the V gene TRBV5-1; 7 positions match TRBD1. Trimming removed 4 bases from V and 3 bases from J; junction bases left unmatched: 4. CDR3 size: 14 residues. The V gene's germline CDR1 is SGHRS and CDR2 YFSETQ. DNA of the CDR3: TGCGCCAGCAGCCAAGACAGGGTCAAAAACATTCAGTACTTC. Translated, it gives CASSQDRVKNIQYF.

This sequence joins TRBV7-2 and TRBJ2-3, with a tentative D call TRBD2 (5 bases). The CDR3 spans 15 residues. Trimming shortened V by 1 base and J by 2 bases, and 10 bases separated the two germline ends. Germline CDR1 SGHTA, CDR2 FQGNSA. The CDR3 sequence: CASSLDGSDTDTQYF. The DNA of the CDR3 is TGTGCCAGCAGCTTAGATGGTAGCGACACAGATACGCAGTATTTT.

This rearrangement joins TRBV18 to TRBJ1-2, with a tentative D call TRBD1 (6 bases). CDR3 size: 14 residues. Trimming took off 6 bases at V and 2 bases at J, with 13 bases between the two ends. CDR1 is KGHSH and CDR2 is LQKENI in the germline V gene. CDR3 DNA: TGTGCCAGCTCCCCCGGACAGAGGAACTATGGCTACACCTTC. Protein: CASSPGQRNYGYTF. Based on the CDR3 plus reference TRBV18 and TRBJ1-2, the full variable domain is NAGVMQNPRHLVRRRGQEARLRCSPMKGHSHVYWYRQLPEEGLKFMVYLQKENIIDESGMPKERFSAEFPKEGPSILRIQQVVRGDSAAYFCASSPGQRNYGYTFGSGTRLTVV.

This clonotype was counted a few times. The chain uses TRBV12-3 or TRBV12-4 and TRBJ2-1; TRBD1 aligns across 7 bases. This CDR3 comprises 14 residues. Trimming removed 2 bases from V and 5 bases from J; junction bases left unmatched: 3. The CDR3 sequence is CASSLQGVHNEQFF. The CDR3 region has the DNA TGTGCCAGCAGTTTACAGGGGGTGCACAATGAGCAGTTCTTC.

This clonotype was seen repeatedly, ten times or more. The chain carries TRBV5-1 and TRBJ1-4, with 7 bases identical to TRBD1. Germline loops: CDR1 SGHRS, CDR2 YFSETQ. V lost 4 bases, J lost 5 bases, and 8 bases stayed unmatched. The CDR3 has 15 amino acids. The CDR3 here is CASSPGTDMNEKLFF. The CDR3 nucleotides read TGCGCCAGCAGCCCGGGGACAGACATGAATGAAAAACTGTTTTTT.

The J gene is TRBJ2-3, the V gene TRBV5-4; D uncertain. The germline V and J ends were trimmed by 3 bases and 2 bases, with 13 bases remaining between them. Germline V gives CDR1 SGHNT, CDR2 YYREEE (reference sequence). The CDR3 has 15 amino acids. The CDR3: CASSSRERTTDTQYF. The DNA for the CDR3 is TGTGCCAGCAGCTCTAGAGAGCGAACCACAGATACGCAGTATTTT.

This chain joins TRBV24-1 and TRBJ2-7; D unresolved. CDR1 is KGHDR and CDR2 is SFDVKD in the germline V gene. V was trimmed by 4 bases and J by 5 bases, leaving 11 bases between them. This CDR3 has 13 amino acids. The DNA for the CDR3 is TGTGCCACCAGTGAAGGGTATCAGGACGAGCAGTACTTC. It translates to CATSEGYQDEQYF.

This clonotype has more than one count but fewer than ten. The CDR3 DNA follows: TGTGCCAGCAGTTCCCCGGACAGGACCGGGGAGACCCAGTACTTC. Translating it yields CASSSPDRTGETQYF. The chain combines TRBV12-3 or TRBV12-4 with TRBJ2-5, with 7 bases identical to TRBD1. The CDR3 extends over 15 amino acids. J was trimmed by 5 bases and V by 4 bases; bases with no gene match: 10.

The rearrangement links TRBV5-1 to TRBJ1-1, with 8 bases fitting TRBD1. The CDR3 has 16 residues. The junction had 12 bases not matched to a gene; V was cut back by 7 bases and J by 1 base. Germline CDR1 and CDR2: SGHRS and YFSETQ. This chain's CDR3 is CASLRRGLPENTEAFF. The CDR3 coding sequence is TGCGCCAGCCTGCGCAGGGGGCTCCCGGAGAACACTGAAGCTTTCTTT. Combining the CDR3 with reference TRBV5-1 and TRBJ1-1 gives the whole variable domain KAGVTQTPRYLIKTRGQQVTLSCSPISGHRSVSWYQQTPGQGLQFLFEYFSETQRNKGNFPGRFSGRQFSNSRSEMNVSTLELGDSALYLCASLRRGLPENTEAFFGQGTRLTVV.